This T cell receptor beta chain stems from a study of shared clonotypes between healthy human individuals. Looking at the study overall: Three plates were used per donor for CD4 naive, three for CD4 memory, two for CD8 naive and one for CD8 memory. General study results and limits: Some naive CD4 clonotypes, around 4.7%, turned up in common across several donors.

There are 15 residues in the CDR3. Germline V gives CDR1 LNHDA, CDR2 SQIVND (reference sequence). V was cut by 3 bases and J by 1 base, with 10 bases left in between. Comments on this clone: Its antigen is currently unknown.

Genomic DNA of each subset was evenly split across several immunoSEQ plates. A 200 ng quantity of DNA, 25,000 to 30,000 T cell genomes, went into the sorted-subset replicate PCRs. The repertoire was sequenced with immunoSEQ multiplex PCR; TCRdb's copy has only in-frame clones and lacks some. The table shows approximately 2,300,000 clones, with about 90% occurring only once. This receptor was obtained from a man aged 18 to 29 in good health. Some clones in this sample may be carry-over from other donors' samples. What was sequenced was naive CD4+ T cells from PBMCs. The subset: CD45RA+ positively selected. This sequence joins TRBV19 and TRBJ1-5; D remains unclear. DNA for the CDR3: TGTGCCAGTAGTATGGTGGGGAAAAGCAATCAGCCCCAGCATTTT. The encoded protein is CASSMVGKSNQPQHF.